This T cell receptor beta chain was retrieved from a study of blood T cell repertoires in COVID-19. About the research overall: From the United States, Italy and Spain came samples of acute and convalescent COVID-19. T cells, B-cell-depleted T cells, or PBMCs supplied cDNA or gDNA.

Study processing details: From reference gene primer amplification, estimates of nucleated cell counts were derived. Measured with immunoSEQ multiplex PCR; TCRdb has only the in-frame clones, and not every one. That table gives V, J and clone size, and the DNA gave D and trimming. The sample lists about 210,000 clones, 65% to 90% occurring once. The CDR3 spans 12 residues. Per the germline V gene, CDR1 is LGHNA and CDR2 is YNFKEQ. The V end lost 1 base, the J end lost 6 bases, and 4 bases lay between the germline ends. Sequencing was performed on peripheral blood. The chain has TRBV4-2 and TRBJ1-5; unclear D gene. This TCR came from a man in his fifties or sixties with active or convalescent COVID-19. The CDR3 DNA follows: TGTGCCAGCAGCCAAGGACTTCAGCCCCAGCATTTT. Its translation: CASSQGLQPQHF.